This T cell receptor beta chain was identified during a study of cytomegalovirus exposure and HLA in healthy donors. General study results and limits: It was assumed in the presence/absence analyses that sequencing depth was roughly uniform across donors. Exclusion applied to some V segments, including TRBV6-2 and TRBV6-3, as they were indistinguishable.

PCR involved 60 Vbeta and 13 Jbeta primers. Original methodology: Later analysis identified 88 million or so unique TCR beta chains, roughly 11 million shared. Some clones are missing from TCRdb's copy, which holds only in-frame ones; the method was immunoSEQ multiplex PCR. That table gives V, J and clone size, and the DNA gave D and trimming. This sample has about 110,000 clones, with nearly 70% found just once. Worth noting for this clone: Antigen specificity is unknown.

CDR3 size: 14 residues. Per germline, CDR1 GTSNPN and CDR2 SVGIG (reference sequence). The V and J ends lost 7 bases and 4 bases respectively, with 19 bases between them. V and J are TRBV30 and TRBJ1-2; TRBD1 might be the D (5 bases). The sequencing sample was made of PBMCs. The receptor comes from a woman in her sixties or seventies in good health and CMV-seropositive. The DNA for the CDR3 is TGTGCCTCCTACCCCCCCAGGGTAGGCTATGGCTACACCTTC. Protein product: CASYPPRVGYGYTF.